This T cell receptor beta chain was found in a study of shared clonotypes between healthy human individuals. Germline-derived CDR1 and CDR2 are SGHRS and YFSETQ. The CDR3 covers 18 residues. V dropped 3 bases and J dropped 4; count of bases not matched to a gene: 17. Points on this clone: What it binds is not known.

Authors' methods: Without quality scores, immunoSEQ junctional reads could not be filtered like full-length reads. The repertoire was sequenced with immunoSEQ multiplex PCR; TCRdb's copy has only in-frame clones and lacks some. The V and J calls and clone size are taken from that table; D and trimming were inferred from the DNA. The data hold 1.5 million to 1.9 million clones, with 98% observed a single time. The study separated CD4+ cells into CD45RA+ naive and CD45RA-negative memory subsets. Broader study findings: In this cohort, only blood was sampled, and tissue repertoires likely differ. Roughly 5.3% of naive CD4 clonotypes were common to several donors.

This sequence originates from a man younger than 45 in good health. The rearrangement links TRBV5-1 to TRBJ2-5, with TRBD1 identical over 8 bases. Sequenced sample: naive CD4+ T cells sorted from blood. Subset specified: CD45RA+ positively selected. The CDR3 loop is CASSSRGQGFLVPETQYF. CDR3 bases: TGCGCCAGCAGCTCTCGTGGACAGGGATTCCTTGTGCCAGAGACCCAGTACTTC.